This paragraph covers one TCR beta chain sequence. What it recognizes is unknown. The donors (healthy individuals) were bone marrow donors. The length of the CDR3 is 13 residues. Germline V gene data show CDR1 as LNHDA and CDR2 as SQIVND (reference sequence). Trimming pared 5 bases from V and 1 base from J, leaving 9 bases between. This sample was taken from a study of cytomegalovirus exposure and HLA in healthy donors. Study as a whole: Researchers found that more than 70% of about 400 genotyped donors fell within the Caucasian-associated ancestry cluster.

Vbeta (60) and Jbeta (13) primers were used in the PCR. Sequencing was performed with immunoSEQ multiplex PCR; in TCRdb, only in-frame clones are kept and a portion is missing. The sample lists around 130,000 clones, around 67% occurring once. Study-wide results and caveats: Cytomegalovirus association was listed for approximately 150 TCR beta chains. TRBV6-2, TRBV6-3 and other indistinguishable V segments were excluded.

Sequencing input: PBMCs. The rearrangement joins TRBV19 to TRBJ2-7; D perhaps matches TRBD1 (6 bases). This TCR was recovered from a woman aged 35 to 49 in good health and CMV-seropositive. The CDR3 nucleotides read TGTGCCAGTAGTGTGGGACATTCCTACGAGCAGTACTTC. It is translated as CASSVGHSYEQYF.